The rows below give T cell receptor beta chains drawn from one sample of a study of T cell changes during pregnancy in multiple sclerosis. Clones were sequenced by immunoSEQ multiplex PCR, and TCRdb holds only the in-frame ones, with some missing. Altogether 45,000 to 55,000 clones are present, around nine tenths being singletons, with the ten largest covering about 2%. Sample: peripheral blood, taken in the first trimester of pregnancy. The receptors shown here come from a female donor with multiple sclerosis, enrolled in a pregnancy study. CDR3s leave out the opening cysteine and the closing phenylalanine or tryptophan.

length: 12; V: TRBV18; J: TRBJ2-7; CDR3: ASSPGDGSYEQY
length: 13; V: TRBV7-2; J: TRBJ1-2; CDR3: ASSYRDRGLGGYT
length: 13; V: TRBV6-5; J: TRBJ2-3; CDR3: ASSSSAGGTDTQY
length: 13; V: TRBV19; J: TRBJ2-1; CDR3: ASSIFGTSGNEQF
length: 11; V: TRBV7-9; J: TRBJ2-5; CDR3: ASSPTSSETQY
length: 13; V: TRBV9; J: TRBJ2-7; CDR3: ASSVEGGLSYEQY
length: 14; V: TRBV9; J: TRBJ1-2; CDR3: ASSHPRRGREYGYT
length: 11; V: TRBV5-5; J: TRBJ2-7; CDR3: ASSRGGWPEQY
length: 13; V: TRBV6-5; J: TRBJ2-5; CDR3: ASSPSGSSWGTQY
length: 12; V: TRBV10-1; J: TRBJ2-1; CDR3: ASSAGGSYNEQF
length: 9; V: TRBV6-6; J: TRBJ2-1; CDR3: ASSRVDEQF
length: 14; V: TRBV4-3; J: TRBJ2-5; CDR3: ASSQVRDSQSETQY
length: 10; V: TRBV10-3; J: TRBJ1-6; CDR3: AISNLNSPLH
length: 10; V: TRBV2; J: TRBJ1-1; CDR3: ASLGQGNEAF
length: 10; V: TRBV28; J: TRBJ1-1; CDR3: ASTRTGGPAF
length: 15; V: TRBV6-1; J: TRBJ2-7; CDR3: ASSGREGPSGVYEQY
length: 12; V: TRBV19; J: TRBJ1-3; CDR3: ASSGEITGNTIY
length: 12; V: TRBV19; J: TRBJ1-4; CDR3: ASRGSDFNEKLF
length: 9; V: TRBV2; J: TRBJ2-7; CDR3: ASSEEYEQY
length: 11; V: TRBV6-1; J: TRBJ1-2; CDR3: ASSAGVDYGYT
length: 12; V: TRBV6-1; J: TRBJ2-4; CDR3: ASSGGRTKNIQY
length: 9; V: TRBV28; J: TRBJ1-2; CDR3: ASTYRDSYT
length: 14; V: TRBV15; J: TRBJ1-5; CDR3: ATSRDNAGKHQPQH
length: 13; V: TRBV5-4; J: TRBJ1-2; CDR3: ASSQSGTANYGYT
length: 11; V: TRBV5-4; J: TRBJ1-1; CDR3: ASSLSADSEAF
length: 12; V: TRBV2; J: TRBJ1-2; CDR3: ASRDFRDSYGYT
length: 14; V: TRBV5-1; J: TRBJ2-1; CDR3: ASSSLGRGTYNEQF
length: 13; V: TRBV5-1; J: TRBJ2-7; CDR3: ASSPMGQGAYEQY
length: 13; V: TRBV19; J: TRBJ2-1; CDR3: ASSILSGGYNEQF
length: 13; V: TRBV7-2; J: TRBJ1-2; CDR3: ASSLSGDRNYGYT
length: 12; V: TRBV9; J: TRBJ2-5; CDR3: ASSFRGEGETQY
length: 15; V: TRBV7-2; J: TRBJ1-5; CDR3: ASSLRRQRGYNQPQH
length: 16; V: TRBV5-4; J: TRBJ2-1; CDR3: ASSPGGLAGGRYNEQF
length: 12; V: TRBV5-1; J: TRBJ2-7; CDR3: ASSSTGTTYEQY
length: 11; V: TRBV2; J: TRBJ2-1; CDR3: ASSESRRNEQF
length: 13; V: TRBV6-5; J: TRBJ1-2; CDR3: ASSYSAETNYGYT
length: 14; V: TRBV6-5; J: TRBJ1-5; CDR3: ASSSQGSYSNQPQH
length: 10; V: TRBV29-1; J: TRBJ1-1; CDR3: SAGGPGSEAF
length: 13; V: TRBV4-3; J: TRBJ1-2; CDR3: ASSQGDRGGNGYT
length: 12; V: TRBV5-1; J: TRBJ1-3; CDR3: ASSLASSGNTIY
length: 11; V: TRBV28; J: TRBJ1-6; CDR3: ASSSWGNSPLH
length: 11; V: TRBV6-5; J: TRBJ1-5; CDR3: ASSRDSGQPQH
length: 15; V: TRBV7-3; J: TRBJ2-6; CDR3: ASSLITPGSGANVLT
length: 11; V: TRBV5-1; J: TRBJ1-1; CDR3: ASSLGGVEEAF
length: 14; V: TRBV4-1; J: TRBJ2-7; CDR3: ASSQAPDRGTYEQY
length: 10; V: TRBV9; J: TRBJ1-2; CDR3: ASKRQNYGYT
length: 12; V: TRBV12-5; J: TRBJ1-2; CDR3: ASGKGQLAYGYT
length: 12; V: TRBV5-1; J: TRBJ2-3; CDR3: ASSSGGPTDTQY
length: 14; V: TRBV7-9; J: TRBJ1-2; CDR3: ASSYDRGTGNYGYT
length: 12; V: TRBV5-1; J: TRBJ1-4; CDR3: ASSLEGRDEKLF
length: 12; V: TRBV7-2; J: TRBJ1-2; CDR3: ASSLNSGERGYT
length: 12; V: TRBV5-4; J: TRBJ2-1; CDR3: ASSLGTALNEQF
length: 13; V: TRBV28; J: TRBJ2-4; CDR3: ASSSGGGDRNIQY
length: 11; V: TRBV19; J: TRBJ2-1; CDR3: ASSFGQGDEQF
length: 15; V: TRBV19; J: TRBJ1-5; CDR3: ASSQWDSTIRYQPQH
length: 14; V: TRBV30; J: TRBJ1-4; CDR3: AWSAPTGGLREKLF
length: 13; V: TRBV6-6; J: TRBJ2-5; CDR3: ASSQPDRGQETQY
length: 12; V: TRBV27; J: TRBJ2-2; CDR3: ASSRSGATGELF